The clone carrying this T cell receptor beta chain was recorded a few times. The antigen remains undetermined. The sample comes from a study of cytomegalovirus exposure and HLA in healthy donors. The PCR was carried out with 60 Vbeta primers and 13 Jbeta primers. Repertoires were generated with immunoSEQ multiplex PCR, while TCRdb's copy carries only in-frame clones and drops some. The repertoire holds about 160,000 clones, with roughly four fifths as singletons. This CDR3 is built from 18 residues. With V trimmed by 2 bases and J by 3 bases, 6 bases remained unmatched. Germline V CDR1 and CDR2: LGHNA, YNFKEQ. The study's findings and limits: Whilst most TCR sequences proved rare, a subset of public TCRs occurred across many donors. Specific recognition of CMV antigens was confirmed in vitro for a few chains (all CMV-associated). In the analysis, some V segments, TRBV6-2 and TRBV6-3 included, were excluded as indistinguishable.

The J gene is TRBJ2-1, the V gene TRBV4-2, with 14 bases aligning to TRBD2. Sequenced input: PBMCs. The TCR sequence derives from a man aged 45-65 years in good health and CMV-seropositive. This CDR3 is CASSQPLGTSGGYNEQFF. The CDR3 DNA follows: TGTGCCAGCAGCCAACCTCTGGGGACTAGCGGGGGCTACAATGAGCAGTTCTTC.